This entry lists 32 T cell receptor beta chains sequenced from one sample in a study of cytomegalovirus exposure and HLA in healthy donors. The study ran its PCR with 60 Vbeta and 13 Jbeta primers. The data were produced by immunoSEQ multiplex PCR, yet TCRdb's version contains in-frame clones alone and is incomplete. Of approximately 150,000 clones detected, around four fifths appear once; the ten largest clones hold 1.3%. The sequencing input was PBMCs. The receptors here all came from a man aged 25-45 years in good health and CMV-seronegative.

The rearrangement links TRBV10-3 to TRBJ1-5; D ambiguous. Deletions cut 10 bases from V and 9 bases from J, with 13 bases between. This CDR3 region has 11 residues. Germline lookup yields CDR1 ENHRY and CDR2 SYGVKD. CDR3 sequence (DNA): TGTGCCAGCGGTCCTAACGGGCCCCAGCATTTT. Amino acids: CASGPNGPQHF.

For this clone: The junction does not match germline at one end; this may be a read error. The chain is built from TRBV7-2 and TRBJ2-7; TRBD1 agrees at 9 bases. The germline V gene encodes CDR1 SGHTA and CDR2 FQGNSA. The CDR3 consists of 16 residues. The CDR3 reads CASSLYPGQGSHEQYF. The CDR3, as DNA: TGTGCCAGCAGCTTGTATCCGGGACAGGGCTCCCACGAGCAGTACTTC.

This clone was detected a few times. The rearrangement links TRBV28 to TRBJ2-6; perhaps TRBD1 as D (6 bases). Trimming removed 7 bases from V and 2 bases from J, with 9 bases in between. Per germline, CDR1 MDHEN and CDR2 SYDVKM. The CDR3 has 14 amino acids. The CDR3 here is CASNGGTGANVLTF. CDR3 nucleotides: TGTGCCAGCAATGGGGGCACTGGGGCCAACGTCCTGACTTTC.

The genes are TRBV23-1 and TRBJ2-1; 10 bases match TRBD2. TRBV23-1 has ORF status, its function being uncertain. V shed 2 bases, J shed 7 bases, and the junction held 8 bases outside the gene matches. CDR3 length equals 16 residues. CDR3 sequence: CASSQKAGGRMNEQFF. The CDR3 nucleotides are TGCGCCAGCAGTCAAAAAGCGGGGGGGCGTATGAATGAGCAGTTCTTC.

The chain joins TRBV21-1 to TRBJ1-2. TRBV21-1 is a recognized pseudogene. CDR3 length: 11 residues. The chain's CDR3 is CASGGIVGYTF. In nucleotides, the CDR3 is TGTGCCAGTGGGGGGATTGTTGGCTACACCTTC.

The rearrangement uses TRBV4-3 and TRBJ1-1, with 9 bases that match TRBD1. With V trimmed by 1 base and J by 2 bases, 5 bases remained unmatched. From germline, CDR1 is LGHNA and CDR2 YSLEER. The CDR3 runs to 16 residues. In nucleotides, the CDR3 is TGCGCCAGCAGCCAAGCCTGGACAGGGGAAAACACTGAAGCTTTCTTT. Residues: CASSQAWTGENTEAFF.

V usage is TRBV4-3 and J usage is TRBJ1-4, with D perhaps TRBD1 (6 bases). The CDR3 contains 16 residues. V gave up 1 base and J gave up 7 bases, with 16 bases separating them. Germline V gene data show CDR1 as LGHNA and CDR2 as YSLEER. CDR3 nucleotides: TGCGCCAGCAGCCAAGCCACAGGGCGGGGGTCTGAAAAACTGTTTTTT. Its translation is CASSQATGRGSEKLFF.

This chain links TRBV6-4 with TRBJ2-1; D is unresolved. The CDR3 consists of 15 residues. Germline V gene sequence: CDR1 MRHNA, CDR2 SNTAGT. Trimming shortened V by 0 bases and J by 0 bases, and 6 bases separated the two germline ends. Here the CDR3 reads CASSDSESSYNEQFF. CDR3 nucleotides: TGTGCCAGCAGTGACTCGGAGAGCTCCTACAATGAGCAGTTCTTC.

This clone appeared a few times. The chain couples TRBV29-1 to TRBJ1-1; 9 positions match TRBD1. The trim removed 2 bases at V and 5 bases at J, leaving 9 bases unmatched. The CDR3 contains 15 residues. CDR1 is SQVTM and CDR2 is ANQGSEA in the germline V gene. In DNA form, the CDR3 reads TGCAGCGTTGAAATCAGAGACAGGGGGTATACTGAAGCTTTCTTT. Its translation: CSVEIRDRGYTEAFF.

The V and J genes are TRBV4-1 and TRBJ1-1; TRBD1 matches 12 bases. In germline, CDR1 is MGHRA, CDR2 YSYEKL. J lost 3 bases, V lost 2 bases, and 4 bases had no gene match. The CDR3 loop spans 16 amino acids. The CDR3 DNA reads as TGCGCCAGCAGCCAACGGGACAGGGGGCATGACACTGAAGCTTTCTTT. It translates to CASSQRDRGHDTEAFF.

The chain joins TRBV14 to TRBJ2-2; tentatively, D is TRBD2 (5 bases). This CDR3 has 15 residues. The germline V gene encodes CDR1 SGHDN and CDR2 FVKESK. V dropped 4 bases and J dropped 1 base, with 10 bases sitting between them. The CDR3 sequence: CASSLLGVNTGELFF. The DNA of the CDR3 is TGTGCCAGCAGCCTCCTCGGGGTGAACACCGGGGAGCTGTTTTTT. The complete variable domain, with remaining parts taken from reference TRBV14 and TRBJ2-2, reads EAGVTQFPSHSVIEKGQTVTLRCDPISGHDNLYWYRRVMGKEIKFLLHFVKESKQDESGMPNNRFLAERTGGTYSTLKVQPAELEDSGVYFCASSLLGVNTGELFFGEGSRLTVL.

The rearrangement links TRBV4-1 to TRBJ2-7; TRBD1 might be the D (6 bases). Germline V lookup: CDR1 MGHRA, CDR2 YSYEKL. The V gene lost 0 bases and the J gene lost 2 bases, with 23 bases spanning the gap. The CDR3 has 19 residues. As DNA, the CDR3 is TGCGCCAGCAGCCAAGAGGGGGCTGGTCAAAGGGGTGGGGCCTACGAGCAGTACTTC. It translates to CASSQEGAGQRGGAYEQYF.

This chain uses TRBV28 with TRBJ1-4; tentative D call: TRBD1 (5 bases). The ends were cut back, 6 bases at V and 8 bases at J, with 16 bases in the middle. Germline V gives CDR1 MDHEN, CDR2 SYDVKM. The CDR3 spans 14 residues. CDR3 sequence: CASSRGGMREKLFF. CDR3 coding DNA: TGTGCCAGCAGCCGCGGGGGGATGAGGGAAAAACTGTTTTTT.

This clone was observed once. The J gene is TRBJ1-1, the V gene TRBV28, with D uncertain. The CDR3 extends over 13 amino acids. V was clipped by 6 bases and J by 3 bases, with 11 bases between them. CDR1 and CDR2 (germline): MDHEN, SYDVKM. The CDR3 loop reads CASRVTMDTEAFF. CDR3 in DNA: TGTGCCAGCAGAGTTACAATGGACACTGAAGCTTTCTTT.

This chain links TRBV9 with TRBJ1-1; D may be TRBD1 (5 bases). CDR3 length equals 14 residues. Germline V CDR1 and CDR2: SGDLS, YYNGEE. The V end lost 3 bases, the J end lost 1 base, and 10 bases lay between the germline ends. The CDR3 reads CASSGTGENTEAFF. In DNA, the CDR3 is TGTGCCAGCAGCGGAACGGGGGAGAACACTGAAGCTTTCTTT.

The J gene is TRBJ1-5, the V gene TRBV5-3; 7 nucleotides line up with TRBD1. TRBV5-3 belongs to the ORF category, with a function that is uncertain. V dropped 3 bases and J dropped 0; count of bases not matched to a gene: 12. The CDR3 consists of 18 residues. In nucleotides, the CDR3 is TGTGCCAGAAGCTCATTCCAACGGGACAGAAATAGCAATCAGCCCCAGCATTTT. The encoded protein is CARSSFQRDRNSNQPQHF.

This clone was observed a handful of times. CDR3 region: CASSPPGLAGTYNEQFF. The CDR3 nucleotides read TGTGCCAGCAGCCCGCCGGGACTAGCGGGAACCTACAATGAGCAGTTCTTC. The chain links TRBV11-2 to TRBJ2-1, with 13 bases identical to TRBD2. Unmatched junction bases numbered 6, after V lost 5 bases and J lost 2 bases. The CDR3 is made up of 17 amino acids. Germline lookup yields CDR1 SGHAT and CDR2 FQNNGV.

A word on this clone: Other DNA sequences in this sample translate to the same CDR3. CDR3 protein: CASSQAGTGNYEQYF. The DNA of the CDR3 is TGCGCCAGCAGCCAAGCCGGGACAGGGAACTACGAGCAGTACTTC. The V and J genes are TRBV4-1 and TRBJ2-7, with 9 bases aligning to TRBD1. Trimming cost V 1 base and J 3 bases; bases outside gene matches: 4. The germline V gene encodes CDR1 MGHRA and CDR2 YSYEKL. This CDR3 is built from 15 residues.

V usage is TRBV7-9 and J usage is TRBJ1-6; no clear D gene. V was pared by 5 bases and J by 8 bases, with 10 bases between. The CDR3 spans 13 residues. CDR1 is SEHNR and CDR2 is FQNEAQ in the germline V gene (reference sequence). The CDR3 here is CASSTRLDSPLHF. As DNA, the CDR3 is TGTGCCAGCAGCACAAGACTGGATTCACCCCTCCACTTT.

This chain uses TRBV10-3 with TRBJ2-6; 7 nucleotides align to TRBD1. CDR1 ENHRY and CDR2 SYGVKD come from the germline V gene. This CDR3 has 17 residues. V was clipped by 5 bases and J by 0 bases; unmatched bases: 7. Written as DNA, the CDR3 is TGTGCCATCAGTATATATGGACAGGTCTCTGGGGCCAACGTCCTGACTTTC. Translating it yields CAISIYGQVSGANVLTF.

J is TRBJ1-1 and V is TRBV6-5; 10 bases align to TRBD1. The CDR3 covers 12 residues. Germline V gene sequence: CDR1 MNHEY, CDR2 SVGAGI. The J segment lost 8 bases and the V segment lost 6 bases, leaving 3 bases of the junction unmatched. CDR3 residues: CASSRDRGEAFF. The CDR3 DNA is TGTGCCAGCAGCCGGGACAGGGGCGAAGCTTTCTTT.

V gene TRBV7-9 combines with J gene TRBJ1-2; D remains ambiguous. The germline gives CDR1 SEHNR, CDR2 FQNEAQ (reference sequence). V was pared by 2 bases and J by 5 bases, with 6 bases between. The CDR3 is 12 amino acids. The CDR3 sequence: CASSLREYGYTF. The CDR3 DNA follows: TGTGCCAGCAGCTTAAGGGAGTATGGCTACACCTTC.

This chain connects TRBV5-8 to TRBJ2-1; 7 bases are shared with TRBD1. Germline assignment: CDR1 SGHTS and CDR2 YDEGEE. V lost 3 bases, J lost 6 bases, and 6 bases stayed unmatched. The length of the CDR3 is 14 residues. CDR3 DNA sequence: TGTGCCAGCAGCTCTGACAGGGTAGTCAATGAGCAGTTCTTC. It encodes CASSSDRVVNEQFF.

This rearrangement joins TRBV10-1 to TRBJ2-7; tentative D call: TRBD2 (7 bases). From germline, CDR1 is WNHNN and CDR2 SYGVQD (reference sequence). Trimming left V 8 bases short and J 7 bases short, with 21 bases between. CDR3 size: 14 residues. The CDR3: CASGEGTTTGEQYF. The CDR3 region has the DNA TGCGCCAGCGGAGAGGGGACTACCACAGGGGAGCAGTACTTC.

The table lists this clone with a few counts. This chain connects TRBV7-9 to TRBJ2-5; TRBD2 matches 12 bases. V lost 5 bases and J lost 4; bases outside the gene matches: 8. This CDR3 region has 16 residues. In germline, CDR1 is SEHNR, CDR2 FQNEAQ (reference sequence). For the CDR3, the DNA is TGTGCCAGCAGCGAGGGACTAGCGGGTAGTGGAGAGACCCAGTACTTC. As protein: CASSEGLAGSGETQYF.

The gene calls are TRBV5-1 and TRBJ2-3; D gene ambiguous. The germline V gene has CDR1 SGHRS and CDR2 YFSETQ. The CDR3 spans 13 residues. V lost 4 bases, J lost 6 bases, and 12 bases lay in between. Here the CDR3 reads CASSQTKTDTQYF. Written as DNA, the CDR3 is TGCGCCAGCAGCCAAACTAAGACGGATACGCAGTATTTT. Full variable domain (remainder filled in from reference TRBV5-1 and TRBJ2-3): KAGVTQTPRYLIKTRGQQVTLSCSPISGHRSVSWYQQTPGQGLQFLFEYFSETQRNKGNFPGRFSGRQFSNSRSEMNVSTLELGDSALYLCASSQTKTDTQYFGPGTRLTVL.

The chain is built from TRBV11-3 and TRBJ2-1; tentative D call: TRBD2 (6 bases). Between the trimmed V and J ends, which lost 1 base and 2 bases, there was a span of 9 bases. The CDR3 covers 15 residues. Germline CDR1 reads SGHNT; CDR2 reads YENEEA. The CDR3, as DNA: TGTGCCAGCAGCTTAGGGGGGGACGCCTACAATGAGCAGTTCTTC. Translating it yields CASSLGGDAYNEQFF.

The rearrangement links TRBV4-1 to TRBJ1-5; D uncertain. CDR1 MGHRA and CDR2 YSYEKL come from the germline V gene. The CDR3 runs to 13 residues. The germline V and J ends were trimmed by 3 bases and 4 bases, with 7 bases remaining between them. CDR3 region: CASSQGNNQPQHF. In DNA form, the CDR3 reads TGCGCCAGCAGCCAGGGCAATAATCAGCCCCAGCATTTT.

The gene calls are TRBV5-8 and TRBJ2-7; weak D call: TRBD1 (6 bases). The germline V gene has CDR1 SGHTS and CDR2 YDEGEE. This CDR3 has 12 amino acids. V shed 4 bases and J shed 3 bases, with 8 bases lying between them. CDR3 coding DNA: TGTGCCAGCAGCCCGACAGGCTACGAGCAGTACTTC. It encodes CASSPTGYEQYF.

The V call is TRBV9, the J call TRBJ1-2; D is ambiguous. Germline loops: CDR1 SGDLS, CDR2 YYNGEE. This CDR3 spans 14 amino acids. V was cut by 0 bases and J by 5 bases, with 11 bases left in between. The CDR3 nucleotides read TGTGCCAGCAGCGTAGGTGGAGGGCTATATGGCTACACCTTC. Its protein product is CASSVGGGLYGYTF.

The V call is TRBV19, the J call TRBJ2-7, with 8 bases aligning to TRBD1. Germline CDR1 LNHDA, CDR2 SQIVND (reference sequence). V gave up 4 bases and J gave up 0 bases; unmatched junction bases: 5. The length of the CDR3 is 15 residues. The CDR3 region has the DNA TGTGCCAGTAGTAACCGACAGGGGCGCTCCTACGAGCAGTACTTC. It specifies CASSNRQGRSYEQYF. Full variable domain (rest looked up from reference TRBV19 and TRBJ2-7): DGGITQSPKYLFRKEGQNVTLSCEQNLNHDAMYWYRQDPGQGLRLIYYSQIVNDFQKGDIAEGYSVSREKKESFPLTVTSAQKNPTAFYLCASSNRQGRSYEQYFGPGTRLTVT.

The rearrangement joins TRBV27 to TRBJ1-2; D may be TRBD1 (5 bases). The CDR3 extends over 14 amino acids. V shed 3 bases and J shed 8 bases, with 16 bases lying between them. CDR1 is MNHEY, CDR2 SMNVEV, per germline (reference sequence). CDR3 coding DNA: TGTGCCAGCAGTTTCGACCGGGGGTCGGGAGGCTACACCTTC. Its translation is CASSFDRGSGGYTF.